The 12 T cell receptor beta chains given below trace back to one sample, sequenced in a study of shared clonotypes between healthy human individuals. Clones were read by immunoSEQ multiplex PCR, and TCRdb kept only the in-frame ones, dropping some. There are 950,000 to 1,100,000 clones in the sample; approximately 80% occur only once, and 0.61% lies in the top ten. Sequencing was carried out using memory CD4+ T cells from PBMCs. Subset of the sample: CD45RA-negative fraction. The receptors come from a man in his late teens or twenties in good health. Some clones in this sample may be carry-over from other donors' samples.

CDR3 region: CASQVLSGGNGYTF. Here the CDR3 DNA reads TGTGCCAGCCAAGTCCTCTCCGGGGGAAACGGCTACACCTTC. V and J are TRBV2 and TRBJ1-2, with TRBD1 as a possible D gene (5 bases). Germline assignment: CDR1 SNHLY and CDR2 FYNNEI. This CDR3 comprises 14 residues. Trimming took off 8 bases at V and 8 bases at J, with 21 bases between the two ends. The whole variable domain, filled in from reference TRBV2 and TRBJ1-2, reads EPEVTQTPSHQVTQMGQEVILRCVPISNHLYFYWYRQILGQKVEFLVSFYNNEISEKSEIFDDQFSVERPDGSNFTLKIRSTKLEDSAMYFCASQVLSGGNGYTFGSGTRLTVV.

This chain joins TRBV28 and TRBJ1-1; a weak D match, TRBD1 (5 bases). Trimming pared 3 bases from V and 7 bases from J, leaving 21 bases between. This CDR3 is 16 amino acids long. CDR1 is MDHEN and CDR2 is SYDVKM in the germline V gene. Here the CDR3 reads CASSFFIKGRRGEAFF. The CDR3 DNA follows: TGTGCCAGCAGTTTTTTCATTAAGGGACGGCGCGGTGAAGCTTTCTTT.

This clone was found once. The J gene is TRBJ1-2, the V gene TRBV15; no definite D call. The CDR3 is 12 residues long. Germline V gene sequence: CDR1 LNHNV, CDR2 YYDKDF (reference sequence). V lost 0 bases and J lost 4, with 3 bases in between. The CDR3 DNA follows: TGTGCCACCAGCAGAGACGTCTATGGCTACACCTTC. Translation gives CATSRDVYGYTF.

This clone was seen once. The genes are TRBV14 and TRBJ1-2, with TRBD1 identical over 8 bases. This CDR3 spans 14 amino acids. The J segment lost 9 bases and the V segment lost 3 bases, leaving 9 bases of the junction unmatched. Germline V gene sequence: CDR1 SGHDN, CDR2 FVKESK. The CDR3: CASSHQGTGSRYTF. The CDR3 nucleotides read TGTGCCAGCAGCCACCAAGGGACAGGATCCCGCTACACCTTC.

V and J are TRBV5-1 and TRBJ2-2; D not resolved. The CDR3 loop spans 14 amino acids. With 4 bases removed from V and 4 bases from J, the gap between germline ends came to 11 bases. The germline V gene has CDR1 SGHRS and CDR2 YFSETQ. The CDR3, as DNA: TGCGCCAGCAGCCGCATCCAAGTCACCGGGGAGCTGTTTTTT. This codes for CASSRIQVTGELFF.

This sequence joins TRBV15 and TRBJ2-1; D is unclear. The germline V gene encodes CDR1 LNHNV and CDR2 YYDKDF (reference sequence). CDR3 length equals 13 residues. Trimming left V 7 bases short and J 1 base short, with 8 bases between. The CDR3 loop reads CATNAGSYNEQFF. In nucleotides, the CDR3 is TGTGCCACCAATGCAGGTTCCTACAATGAGCAGTTCTTC.

This clone was detected only a few times. This chain joins TRBV19 and TRBJ2-1, with D tentatively TRBD2 (6 bases). Per the germline V gene, CDR1 is LNHDA and CDR2 is SQIVND (reference sequence). This CDR3 spans 15 amino acids. V lost 3 bases to trimming and J lost 0 bases, with 9 bases between them. The CDR3 DNA reads TGTGCCAGTAGTATTCGGGGGAGCTCCTACAATGAGCAGTTCTTC. This translates into CASSIRGSSYNEQFF.

The rearrangement links TRBV9 to TRBJ1-4, with 7 positions matching TRBD1. Germline V gene lookup returns CDR1 SGDLS and CDR2 YYNGEE. The CDR3 extends over 16 amino acids. V gave up 0 bases and J gave up 3 bases; unmatched junction bases: 5. CDR3 loop: CASSVGQGVANEKLFF. The CDR3, as DNA: TGTGCCAGCAGCGTAGGTCAGGGGGTTGCTAATGAAAAACTGTTTTTT. Combining the CDR3 with reference TRBV9 and TRBJ1-4 gives the whole variable domain DSGVTQTPKHLITATGQRVTLRCSPRSGDLSVYWYQQSLDQGLQFLIQYYNGEERAKGNILERFSAQQFPDLHSELNLSSLELGDSALYFCASSVGQGVANEKLFFGSGTQLSVL.

This clone was observed once. The CDR3 DNA follows: TGCGCCAGCAGCCAAGAAGGGCAGGGGGGGCTCAAGCAGTACTTC. It translates to CASSQEGQGGLKQYF. The V gene is TRBV4-1, the J gene TRBJ2-7, with D possibly called TRBD1 or TRBD2 (7 bases each). Trimming took 0 bases from V and 8 from J, leaving 17 bases between them. The CDR3 runs to 15 residues. The germline CDR1 and CDR2 sequences are MGHRA and YSYEKL.

A note on this clone: The sample carries other DNA sequences with the same CDR3. V is TRBV19 and J is TRBJ1-1, with 7 positions matching TRBD1. The CDR3 contains 14 residues. Per germline, CDR1 LNHDA and CDR2 SQIVND (reference sequence). The ends lost 5 bases at V and 1 base at J; junction bases unmatched: 4. The CDR3 is CASSVQGGNTEAFF. CDR3 sequence (DNA): TGTGCCAGTAGTGTCCAGGGGGGGAACACTGAAGCTTTCTTT.

V is TRBV29-1 and J is TRBJ2-5, with 8 bases aligning to TRBD2. The CDR3 consists of 16 residues. V lost 3 bases, J lost 0 bases, and 9 bases stayed unmatched. Germline V CDR1 and CDR2: SQVTM, ANQGSEA. The CDR3 spells CSVEKSASGYQETQYF. CDR3 bases: TGCAGCGTTGAGAAATCGGCTAGCGGGTACCAAGAGACCCAGTACTTC.

The chain has TRBV7-2 and TRBJ2-5; no clear D gene. Germline CDR1 and CDR2: SGHTA and FQGNSA. The V end lost 3 bases, the J end lost 2 bases, and 7 bases lay between the germline ends. This CDR3 is built from 13 residues. The CDR3 reads CASSFTPQETQYF. In DNA form, the CDR3 reads TGTGCCAGCAGCTTCACACCGCAAGAGACCCAGTACTTC. Full variable domain (rest looked up from reference TRBV7-2 and TRBJ2-5): GAGVSQSPSNKVTEKGKDVELRCDPISGHTALYWYRQSLGQGLEFLIYFQGNSAPDKSGLPSDRFSAERTGGSVSTLTIQRTQQEDSAVYLCASSFTPQETQYFGPGTRLLVL.